One sample yielded the 14 T cell receptor beta chains listed below, sequenced in a study of control samples from healthy donors and cancer patients. This table comes from immunoSEQ multiplex PCR, and its TCRdb copy is limited to in-frame clones, with some not included. The profile shows some 130,000 clones, about nine tenths of them singletons. Source material: blood. The receptors were sampled from a man aged 40-49 years in good health.

CDR3 in amino acids: CASSPRDGREAFF. In DNA, the CDR3 is TGTGCCAGCAGTCCCCGGGACGGAAGAGAAGCTTTCTTT. The rearrangement uses TRBV6-2 or TRBV6-3 and TRBJ1-1; TRBD1 is a possible D gene (5 bases). Trimming stripped 5 bases from V and 8 bases from J, with 15 bases between. CDR1 is MNHEY, CDR2 SVGEGT, per germline. The CDR3 is made up of 13 amino acids.

The chain's CDR3 is CASSRGDTNTGELFF. The DNA of the CDR3 is TGCGCCAGCAGCCGAGGGGACACGAACACCGGGGAGCTGTTTTTT. The chain links TRBV4-1 to TRBJ2-2, with TRBD1 as a possible D gene (6 bases). In germline, CDR1 is MGHRA, CDR2 YSYEKL. This CDR3 spans 15 amino acids. V dropped 4 bases and J dropped 0 bases, with 9 bases sitting between them.

This clone was detected once. V is TRBV7-9 and J is TRBJ2-5, with 7 bases that match TRBD1. Unmatched junction bases numbered 6, after V lost 1 base and J lost 4 bases. This CDR3 is 15 amino acids long. Germline V lookup: CDR1 SEHNR, CDR2 FQNEAQ (reference sequence). The CDR3 here is CASSLGQGYGETQYF. CDR3 nucleotide sequence: TGTGCCAGCAGCTTAGGACAGGGATATGGAGAGACCCAGTACTTC.

The chain is built from TRBV5-1 and TRBJ2-7; D tentatively reads TRBD1 or TRBD2 (5 bases each). The CDR3 covers 15 residues. V lost 0 bases and J 5 bases, leaving 15 bases between the germline ends. Germline V CDR1 and CDR2: SGHRS, YFSETQ. The CDR3 bases are TGCGCCAGCAGCTTGGAATCGGGACGGGGCGACGAGCAGTACTTC. Protein: CASSLESGRGDEQYF.

This clone was detected only once. The chain couples TRBV5-4 to TRBJ2-7, with D tentatively TRBD1 or TRBD2 (5 bases each). This CDR3 region has 14 residues. Trimming cost V 1 base and J 6 bases, with 14 bases left between them. Germline V gives CDR1 SGHNT, CDR2 YYREEE (reference sequence). The CDR3 reads CASSLRDPFSEQYF. The CDR3 DNA follows: TGTGCCAGCAGCTTGAGGGACCCCTTCAGCGAGCAGTACTTC.

This sequence joins TRBV7-9 and TRBJ2-7, with D possibly being TRBD1 (6 bases). V shed 1 base and J shed 2 bases, with 12 bases lying between them. This CDR3 has 15 residues. Germline CDR1 SEHNR, CDR2 FQNEAQ (reference sequence). CDR3 in DNA: TGTGCCAGCAGCTTAGTTCGACAGGCCCCCTACGAGCAGTACTTC. It codes for CASSLVRQAPYEQYF.

V usage is TRBV3-1 (or the pseudogene TRBV3-2) and J usage is TRBJ1-3; D not resolved. The V end lost 1 base, the J end lost 0 bases, and 7 bases lay between the germline ends. The CDR3 consists of 15 residues. Germline loops: CDR1 LGHDT, CDR2 YNNKEL (reference sequence). The CDR3 bases are TGTGCCAGCAGCCAAGCGCTCACCTCTGGAAACACCATATATTTT. Translated: CASSQALTSGNTIYF.

The CDR3 protein is CASSLDYTDTQYF. The CDR3 bases are TGCGCCAGCAGCTTGGACTACACAGATACGCAGTATTTT. The chain employs TRBV5-1 and TRBJ2-3; D is uncertain. CDR1 SGHRS and CDR2 YFSETQ come from the germline V gene. The V end lost 0 bases, the J end lost 2 bases, and 4 bases lay between the germline ends. This CDR3 spans 13 amino acids.

This clone came up a few times. The gene calls are TRBV7-9 and TRBJ2-2, with TRBD1 matching 8 bases. The CDR3 length is 17 residues. Per germline, CDR1 SEHNR and CDR2 FQNEAQ (reference sequence). The J segment lost 7 bases and the V segment lost 0 bases, leaving 10 bases of the junction unmatched. CDR3 amino acids: CASSLAGYQGADGELFF. As DNA, the CDR3 is TGTGCCAGCAGCTTAGCCGGCTATCAGGGGGCCGACGGGGAGCTGTTTTTT. Combining the CDR3 with reference TRBV7-9 and TRBJ2-2 gives the whole variable domain DTGVSQNPRHKITKRGQNVTFRCDPISEHNRLYWYRQTLGQGPEFLTYFQNEAQLEKSRLLSDRFSAERPKGSFSTLEIQRTEQGDSAMYLCASSLAGYQGADGELFFGEGSRLTVL.

This clone was found once. The chain employs TRBV24-1 and TRBJ2-2; TRBD1 is a possible D gene (5 bases). Germline V gene lookup returns CDR1 KGHDR and CDR2 SFDVKD. CDR3 length: 16 amino acids. V was shortened by 2 bases and J by 1 base, with 10 bases between the two germline ends. The CDR3 coding sequence is TGTGCCACCAGTGATTCGAGGACACAGAACACCGGGGAGCTGTTTTTT. Translation: CATSDSRTQNTGELFF.

The chain uses TRBV2 and TRBJ1-1; D is undetermined. The CDR3 has 14 amino acids. Per the germline V gene, CDR1 is SNHLY and CDR2 is FYNNEI. Trimming removed 6 bases at V and 5 bases at J, with 16 bases between. CDR3 in amino acids: CASREQGVSTEAFF. The CDR3 DNA is TGTGCCAGCAGGGAACAAGGAGTGTCTACTGAAGCTTTCTTT. The variable domain in full, completed from reference TRBV2 and TRBJ1-1, reads EPEVTQTPSHQVTQMGQEVILRCVPISNHLYFYWYRQILGQKVEFLVSFYNNEISEKSEIFDDQFSVERPDGSNFTLKIRSTKLEDSAMYFCASREQGVSTEAFFGQGTRLTVV.

The CDR3 region is CSVGSRDVRNQPQHF. DNA of the CDR3: TGCAGCGTTGGGAGCCGGGACGTCCGCAATCAGCCCCAGCATTTT. The V call is TRBV29-1, the J call TRBJ1-5, with D possibly matching TRBD1 (5 bases). The CDR3 is 15 residues long. Trimming pared 4 bases from V and 2 bases from J, leaving 15 bases between. Germline V gene lookup returns CDR1 SQVTM and CDR2 ANQGSEA.

The chain joins TRBV7-9 to TRBJ1-3; 10 nucleotides align to TRBD1. The junction had 2 bases not matched to a gene; V was cut back by 5 bases and J by 1 base. Germline-derived CDR1 and CDR2 are SEHNR and FQNEAQ (reference sequence). This CDR3 is built from 15 residues. CDR3 bases: TGTGCCAGCAGCGAGGGACAGGGGTCTGGAAACACCATATATTTT. This gives the protein CASSEGQGSGNTIYF.

V and J are TRBV19 and TRBJ2-3, with 7 bases matching TRBD2. This CDR3 region has 14 residues. CDR1 LNHDA and CDR2 SQIVND come from the germline V gene (reference sequence). The V gene end was trimmed by 10 bases and the J gene end by 0 bases; junction bases not matched to a gene: 7. The CDR3 DNA follows: TGTGCCACCGAAGCGGGGAGTAGCACAGATACGCAGTATTTT. This gives the protein CATEAGSSTDTQYF.